This TCR beta chain emerged from a study of T cell clonotyping in hematopoietic cell transplantation. Study as a whole: Recipient samples before transplant were obtained post-cytoreduction.

Worth noting for this clone: Its antigen is unknown.

Regarding time point: recipient sample about 28 days before transplant, after cytoreduction. Blood collection times were about day -28 and days 30, 100, 180 posttransplant. Profiling relied on immunoSEQ multiplex PCR, and the TCRdb table lists in-frame clones only, not all of them. The sample includes approximately 27,000 clones, 85% to 95% of them seen just once. Germline CDR1 MDHEN, CDR2 SYDVKM. J was trimmed by 3 bases and V by 5 bases; bases with no gene match: 4. CDR3 size: 14 residues. Study results and limitations: After transplant, recipient diversity fell while pathologically expanded clonotypes grew through day 180.

The chain is built from TRBV28 and TRBJ2-7; TRBD1 matches 10 bases. The sequence was obtained from a man aged 45-60 years with acute myeloid leukemia. Some clones in this sample may be carry-over from other donors' samples. The sample in question was peripheral blood mononuclear cells, obtained before stem cell transplant. The CDR3 bases are TGTGCCAGCAGTGGACAGGGGGACCACTACGAGCAGTACTTC. Its protein product is CASSGQGDHYEQYF. Based on the CDR3 plus reference TRBV28 and TRBJ2-7, the full variable domain is DVKVTQSSRYLVKRTGEKVFLECVQDMDHENMFWYRQDPGLGLRLIYFSYDVKMKEKGDIPEGYSVSREKKERFSLILESASTNQTSMYLCASSGQGDHYEQYFGPGTRLTVT.